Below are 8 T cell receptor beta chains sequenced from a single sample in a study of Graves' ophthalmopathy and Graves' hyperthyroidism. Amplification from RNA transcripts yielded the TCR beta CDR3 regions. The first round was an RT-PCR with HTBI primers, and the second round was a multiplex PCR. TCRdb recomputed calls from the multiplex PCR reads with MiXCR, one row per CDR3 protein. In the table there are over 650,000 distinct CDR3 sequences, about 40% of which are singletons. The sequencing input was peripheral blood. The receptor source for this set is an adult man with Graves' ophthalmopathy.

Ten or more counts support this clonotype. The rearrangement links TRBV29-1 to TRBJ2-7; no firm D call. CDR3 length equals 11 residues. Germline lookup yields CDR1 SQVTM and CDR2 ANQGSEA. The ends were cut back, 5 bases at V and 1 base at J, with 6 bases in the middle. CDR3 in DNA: TGCAGCGTTACGGATTCCTACGAGCAGTACTTC. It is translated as CSVTDSYEQYF.

The chain's CDR3 is CASSLGTGARYEQYF. The CDR3 nucleotides read TGTGCCAGCAGTCTCGGGACAGGGGCTCGCTACGAGCAGTACTTC. This chain joins TRBV27 and TRBJ2-7; 10 positions agree with TRBD1. This CDR3 is built from 15 residues. J lost 3 bases, V lost 5 bases, and 7 bases had no gene match. Germline V lookup: CDR1 MNHEY, CDR2 SMNVEV (reference sequence).

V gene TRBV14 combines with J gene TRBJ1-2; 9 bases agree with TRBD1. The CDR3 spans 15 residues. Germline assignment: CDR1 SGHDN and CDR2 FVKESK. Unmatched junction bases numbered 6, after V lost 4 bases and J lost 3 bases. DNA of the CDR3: TGTGCCAGCAGCCGCCGGACAGGGGCCCACTATGGCTACACCTTC. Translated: CASSRRTGAHYGYTF.

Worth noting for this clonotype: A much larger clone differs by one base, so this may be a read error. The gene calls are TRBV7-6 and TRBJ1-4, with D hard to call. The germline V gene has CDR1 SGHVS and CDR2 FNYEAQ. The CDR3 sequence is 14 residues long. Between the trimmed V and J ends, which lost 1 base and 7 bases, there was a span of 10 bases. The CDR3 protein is CASSLGPMGEKLFF. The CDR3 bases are TGTGCCAGCAGCTTAGGGCCAATGGGTGAAAAACTGTTTTTT.

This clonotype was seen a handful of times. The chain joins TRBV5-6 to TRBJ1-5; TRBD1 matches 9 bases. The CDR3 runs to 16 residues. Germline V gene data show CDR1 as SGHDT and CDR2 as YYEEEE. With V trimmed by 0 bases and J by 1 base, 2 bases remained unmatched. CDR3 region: CASSLGGQGSNQPQHF. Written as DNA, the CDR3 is TGTGCCAGCAGCTTGGGGGGACAGGGCAGCAATCAGCCCCAGCATTTT.

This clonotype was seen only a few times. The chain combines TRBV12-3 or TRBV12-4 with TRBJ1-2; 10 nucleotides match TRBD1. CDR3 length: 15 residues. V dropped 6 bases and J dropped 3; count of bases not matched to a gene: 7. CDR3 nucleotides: TGTGCCAGCAGAGGGCCAGGACAGGGGGACTATGGCTACACCTTC. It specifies CASRGPGQGDYGYTF.

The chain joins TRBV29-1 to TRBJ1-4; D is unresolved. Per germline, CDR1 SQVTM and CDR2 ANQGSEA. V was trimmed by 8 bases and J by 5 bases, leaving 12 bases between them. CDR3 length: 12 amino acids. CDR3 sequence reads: CSLERQNEKLFF. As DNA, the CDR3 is TGCAGCTTGGAACGGCAAAATGAAAAACTGTTTTTT.

The CDR3 DNA is TGTGCTAGTGGTTTGGTACGGGGACCCGACTCTGGAAACACCATATATTTT. This encodes CASGLVRGPDSGNTIYF. The chain recombines TRBV12-5 with TRBJ1-3, with D possibly matching TRBD1 (5 bases). V lost 0 bases and J 0 bases, leaving 12 bases between the germline ends. The germline V gene encodes CDR1 LGHNT and CDR2 FRNRAP. The CDR3 has 17 amino acids.